Listed below are T cell receptor beta chains from one sample, sequenced in a study of post-analysis software for immune sequencing data. TCRdb independently ran MiXCR on the PCR reads; one entry per CDR3 protein. The table records 500,000 to 600,000 distinct CDR3 sequences, roughly 47% of them present only once. The specimen sequenced was blood. These receptors all come from a girl between 10 and 17 years old with multiple sclerosis. The CDR3 runs from the conserved cysteine through the conserved F or W. D genes are given only for firm matches. Part of the rows lack a size; the others show once, few, many or a class for expanded clones.

CDR3nt	CDR3aa	d_gene	v_gene	j_gene	abundance
TGTGCCAGCAGAGACCCGGGACTGGGCTCGTACAATGAGCAGTTCTTC	CASRDPGLGSYNEQFF	.	TRBV6-5	TRBJ2-1	.
TGCAGTGCCCGGTCTGTTGATACGCAGTATTTT	CSARSVDTQYF	.	TRBV20-1	TRBJ2-3	many
TGTGCCAGCAGTCGACTAGCGGGAGGCCGGGCCTACAATGAGCAGTTCTTC	CASSRLAGGRAYNEQFF	TRBD2	TRBV7-9	TRBJ2-1	.
TGTGCCAGCAGCAGAAGCGGGAGGGGTACCTATGAGCAGTTCTTC	CASSRSGRGTYEQFF	TRBD2	TRBV6-5	TRBJ2-1	.
TGTGCCAGCAGCCACAAGTTGACTAGCGTCTCCTACAATGAGCAGTTCTTC	CASSHKLTSVSYNEQFF	TRBD2	TRBV3-1	TRBJ2-1	.
TGTGCCAGCAGCCAGTTGGGACAGCCCGGTGGAGAGACCCAGTACTTC	CASSQLGQPGGETQYF	TRBD1	TRBV4-2	TRBJ2-5	.
TGTGCCAGCAGCCCAGGTGTGACAGATGACAATGAGCAGTTCTTC	CASSPGVTDDNEQFF	.	TRBV7-6	TRBJ2-1	few
TGTGCCAGCAGCTCCGGGACACTTTACGAGCAGTACTTC	CASSSGTLYEQYF	.	TRBV27	TRBJ2-7	few
TGCGCCAGCAGCGATGGGGGGGGGTTAAGCGACGAGCAGTACTTC	CASSDGGGLSDEQYF	TRBD2	TRBV5-1	TRBJ2-7	.
TGTGCCAGCAGCTTGCCGGCGGAAACTTTCTATGGCTACACCTTC	CASSLPAETFYGYTF	.	TRBV5-6	TRBJ1-2	.
TGTGCCAGCAGTTTGAGGCAGGGGGGTACCTACGGGCAGTACTTC	CASSLRQGGTYGQYF	.	TRBV12-3/TRBV12-4	TRBJ2-4	.
TGTGCCAGCAGCTACAGGGGTCGGGAGCAGTTCTTC	CASSYRGREQFF	TRBD1	TRBV7-2	TRBJ2-1	.
TGCGCCAGCAGCTCTGGCGGAATTGCCTACGAGCAGTACTTC	CASSSGGIAYEQYF	.	TRBV5-1	TRBJ2-7	few
TGCAGCGTTGATGCGGGGGCGAGCTACACCTTC	CSVDAGASYTF	.	TRBV29-1	TRBJ1-2	.
TGTGCCAGCAGCTTAGATACGGGAGGGCCGACAGATACGCAGTATTTT	CASSLDTGGPTDTQYF	TRBD2	TRBV11-2	TRBJ2-3	few
TGTGCCAGCAGCTTTCCTGGTTTAAATGAGCAGTTCTTC	CASSFPGLNEQFF	.	TRBV7-3	TRBJ2-1	.
TGCAGTGCTACCGCCGGGACAGGTCCCACAGATACGCAGTATTTT	CSATAGTGPTDTQYF	TRBD1	TRBV20-1	TRBJ2-3	few
TGTGCCAGCAGCTTAGGTCGGGGTTTACCCTACGAGCAGTACTTC	CASSLGRGLPYEQYF	.	TRBV7-9	TRBJ2-7	.
TGTGCCAGCAGTTCTCGGACAGCGGGTGGCTACACCTTC	CASSSRTAGGYTF	.	TRBV6-6	TRBJ1-2	many
TGTGCCAGCAGTGAACGCGGGTACGAGCAGTACTTC	CASSERGYEQYF	.	TRBV6-1	TRBJ2-7	.
TGTGCCAGCTCTCCTCCGGACGGAGGGCCCACAGATACGCAGTATTTT	CASSPPDGGPTDTQYF	.	TRBV18	TRBJ2-3	.
TGTGCCAGCACCTACAGGGGTGGCTACACCTTC	CASTYRGGYTF	TRBD1	TRBV28	TRBJ1-2	.
TGTGCCAGAGTTCCAAACCGACAAGAGACCCAGTACTTC	CARVPNRQETQYF	.	TRBV6-1	TRBJ2-5	few
TGTGCCAGCAGTGGAGGCGGCGGTCTAAGCACAGATACGCAGTATTTT	CASSGGGGLSTDTQYF	.	TRBV12-3/TRBV12-4	TRBJ2-3	.
TGCGCCAGCAGCTTGAGTTCGGGAGTGAGGACAGAAACGCAGTATTTT	CASSLSSGVRTETQYF	.	TRBV5-1	TRBJ2-3	.
TGTGCCGGCCAAAGGGGGGAGGCTTACAATGAGCAGTTCTTC	CAGQRGEAYNEQFF	.	TRBV12-3/TRBV12-4	TRBJ2-1	.
TGTGCCAGCAGAGGACTGCAGAACACTGAAGCTTTCTTT	CASRGLQNTEAFF	.	TRBV12-3/TRBV12-4	TRBJ1-1	.
TGCAGTGCCTCCTGGGGGGACATCACAGATACGCAGTATTTT	CSASWGDITDTQYF	.	TRBV20-1	TRBJ2-3	few
TGTGCCAGCAGGACCCAGCGGGGGGGTGACAATGAGCAGTTCTTC	CASRTQRGGDNEQFF	TRBD2	TRBV2	TRBJ2-1	.
TGTGCCAGCAGCGTACCTCCCAGCACGCAGGGGTCCGGCTACACCTTC	CASSVPPSTQGSGYTF	.	TRBV9	TRBJ1-2	few
TGTGCCAGCAGCTTAGGGATAGTAAAGAATGAGCAGTTCTTC	CASSLGIVKNEQFF	.	TRBV7-2	TRBJ2-1	.
TGTGCCAGCAGCCTGGGGACTAGCGGGGCCCCGGTTACGCAGTATTTT	CASSLGTSGAPVTQYF	TRBD2	TRBV3-1	TRBJ2-3	.
TGTGCCAGCAGTGCGGGGGGTGAAGGGGCCCGGAAGACCCAGTACTTC	CASSAGGEGARKTQYF	TRBD2	TRBV5-4	TRBJ2-5	few
TGTGCCAGCAGCTTAATGGGGGAATCTGAAGCTTTCTTT	CASSLMGESEAFF	.	TRBV7-9	TRBJ1-1	once
TGTGCCAGTAGTACGACTAGCGGGGGCCTCCAAGAGACCCAGTACTTC	CASSTTSGGLQETQYF	TRBD2	TRBV19	TRBJ2-5	.
TGCAGCGTTAACAGGGCAAACGAGCAGTACTTC	CSVNRANEQYF	.	TRBV29-1	TRBJ2-7	.
TGCGCCAGCAGCGTCGGCCAATTAAATGAGCAGTTCTTC	CASSVGQLNEQFF	.	TRBV5-1	TRBJ2-1	few
TGCGCCAGCAGCTTAAACTCTGAAGCTTTCTTT	CASSLNSEAFF	.	TRBV5-1	TRBJ1-1	.
TGTGCCAGCAGCGGACTAGCTGTCTCCTACAATGAGCAGTTCTTC	CASSGLAVSYNEQFF	TRBD2	TRBV7-2	TRBJ2-1	many
TGTGCCAGCAGCCCTGGGACTAGCGGGACCCAGTACTTC	CASSPGTSGTQYF	TRBD2	TRBV3-1	TRBJ2-5	few
TGCGCCAGCAGCCCTTACCCGGGGGAGGGGAGCTCCTACAATGAGCAGTTCTTC	CASSPYPGEGSSYNEQFF	TRBD2	TRBV4-1	TRBJ2-1	.
TGCAGCGTTGGAGATCGCAGACTAGCGGGAGGGCCTGTCGGCAATGAGCAGTTCTTC	CSVGDRRLAGGPVGNEQFF	TRBD2	TRBV29-1	TRBJ2-1	.
TGTGCCACCAGTGATCCAGGGCGCTACGAGCAGTACTTC	CATSDPGRYEQYF	.	TRBV24-1	TRBJ2-7	.
TGCGCCAGCAGCACAGCGGGTCCGAGCGCCGAGCAGTACTTC	CASSTAGPSAEQYF	.	TRBV5-1	TRBJ2-7	few
TGTGCCAGCAGCCCCGGGCGGGAGAGGGGCAATGAGCAGTTCTTC	CASSPGRERGNEQFF	TRBD2	TRBV12-3/TRBV12-4	TRBJ2-1	.
TGCGCCAGCAGCTTCCGACAGGAACACGAGCAGTACTTC	CASSFRQEHEQYF	.	TRBV5-1	TRBJ2-7	.
TGCGCCAGCAGCTCACCCATGCGGGGCTCGACCGAGCAGTACTTC	CASSSPMRGSTEQYF	.	TRBV5-1	TRBJ2-7	.
TGCAGTGCTAGAGAGGCGGTCCGAGGGAATACGCAGTATTTT	CSAREAVRGNTQYF	.	TRBV20-1	TRBJ2-3	.
TGCGCCAGCACCTTAGCGGGGAACACAGATACGCAGTATTTT	CASTLAGNTDTQYF	TRBD2	TRBV5-1	TRBJ2-3	few
TGCAGTGCTAAACGGGGACAGGGGGTCCACGAGCAGTACTTC	CSAKRGQGVHEQYF	TRBD1	TRBV20-1	TRBJ2-7	.
TGTGCCAGCAGCTTGTTCACAGGGTTGAACACTGAAGCTTTCTTT	CASSLFTGLNTEAFF	.	TRBV7-2	TRBJ1-1	.
TGTGCCAGCAGCTTAGAGGCGGGTCGGCTGCCAGTCGGGGCCAACGTCCTGACTTTC	CASSLEAGRLPVGANVLTF	.	TRBV7-7	TRBJ2-6	few
TGTGCCAGCAGCCGGGGGGAGGATGAGCAGTTCTTC	CASSRGEDEQFF	TRBD2	TRBV7-9	TRBJ2-1	.